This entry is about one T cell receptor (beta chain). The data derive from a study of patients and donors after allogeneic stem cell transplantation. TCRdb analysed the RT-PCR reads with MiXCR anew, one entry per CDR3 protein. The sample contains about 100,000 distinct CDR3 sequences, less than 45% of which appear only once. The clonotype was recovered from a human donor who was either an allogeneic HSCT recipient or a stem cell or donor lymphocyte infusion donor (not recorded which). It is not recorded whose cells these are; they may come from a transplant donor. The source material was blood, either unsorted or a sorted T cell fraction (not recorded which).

The CDR3 coding sequence is TGTGCCAGCACAAAGCAGGGCCTCAATCAGCCCCAGCATTTT. This encodes CASTKQGLNQPQHF. This chain connects TRBV6-2 or TRBV6-3 to TRBJ1-5, with D perhaps TRBD1 (5 bases). From germline, CDR1 is MNHEY and CDR2 SVGEGT. V lost 7 bases and J 3 bases, leaving 13 bases between the germline ends. The CDR3 contains 14 residues.